The 27 T cell receptor beta chains in this list originate from one sample, sequenced in a study of cytomegalovirus exposure and HLA in healthy donors. The repertoire was sequenced with immunoSEQ multiplex PCR; TCRdb's copy has only in-frame clones and lacks some. This sample has about 220,000 clones, with around 90% found just once. The specimen was PBMCs. These receptor sequences come from a woman aged 18-35 years in good health and CMV-seronegative.

The chain uses TRBV14 and TRBJ1-2, with D uncertain. Germline V gives CDR1 SGHDN, CDR2 FVKESK. Deletions cut 3 bases from V and 9 bases from J, with 8 bases between. This CDR3 spans 11 amino acids. The CDR3 is CASSQSGRYTF. The CDR3 bases are TGTGCCAGCAGCCAGAGCGGGCGCTACACCTTC.

This chain links TRBV10-1 with TRBJ2-7; D unclear. Germline lookup yields CDR1 WNHNN and CDR2 SYGVQD (reference sequence). Trimming removed 1 base at V and 1 base at J, with 8 bases between. The CDR3 sequence is 14 residues long. CDR3 sequence: CASSEWLQSYEQYF. For the CDR3, the DNA is TGCGCCAGCAGTGAGTGGCTACAGTCCTACGAGCAGTACTTC.

The rearrangement uses TRBV27 and TRBJ2-3; 16 bases are a match to TRBD2. Germline lookup yields CDR1 MNHEY and CDR2 SMNVEV (reference sequence). The V segment lost 5 bases and the J segment 4 bases; nucleotides outside the gene matches: 9. This CDR3 has 18 residues. Here the CDR3 DNA reads TGTGCCAGCAGTCCATTCGGGACTAGCGGGAGGGCCGCAGATACGCAGTATTTT. It codes for CASSPFGTSGRAADTQYF.

The rearrangement uses TRBV5-4 and TRBJ2-1, with a tentative D call TRBD1 (6 bases). Germline CDR1 is SGHNT and CDR2 is YYREEE (reference sequence). The CDR3 consists of 15 residues. V was pared by 0 bases and J by 2 bases, with 9 bases between. This CDR3 is CASSLGRTAYNEQFF. DNA of the CDR3: TGTGCCAGCAGCTTGGGACGGACAGCCTACAATGAGCAGTTCTTC.

The gene calls are TRBV19 and TRBJ2-1; TRBD2 aligns across 11 bases. This CDR3 has 16 residues. J gave up 3 bases and V 8 bases, and 9 bases lay outside the gene matches. Germline-derived CDR1 and CDR2 are LNHDA and SQIVND (reference sequence). CDR3 sequence (DNA): TGTGCCAGTCGAAGCGGGACTAGCGGCGACTACAATGAGCAGTTCTTC. Translating gives CASRSGTSGDYNEQFF.

The chain combines TRBV4-1 with TRBJ1-2; TRBD1 matches at 7 bases. This CDR3 is built from 16 residues. The germline V gene encodes CDR1 MGHRA and CDR2 YSYEKL. J was trimmed by 8 bases and V by 0 bases; bases with no gene match: 12. CDR3 protein: CASSQDLEDRGHGYTF. DNA for the CDR3: TGCGCCAGCAGCCAAGACCTGGAGGATAGGGGGCACGGCTACACCTTC.

The CDR3 here is CATSKGTATYEQYF. The CDR3 coding sequence is TGTGCCACCAGCAAGGGGACAGCTACCTACGAGCAGTACTTC. This chain links TRBV15 with TRBJ2-7; 7 positions agree with TRBD1. CDR1 and CDR2 from the germline V gene are LNHNV and YYDKDF (reference sequence). The CDR3 has 14 residues. The ends lost 4 bases at V and 2 bases at J; junction bases unmatched: 5. The full variable domain, rest sourced from reference TRBV15 and TRBJ2-7, is DAMVIQNPRYQVTQFGKPVTLSCSQTLNHNVMYWYQQKSSQAPKLLFHYYDKDFNNEADTPDNFQSRRPNTSFCFLDIRSPGLGDTAMYLCATSKGTATYEQYFGPGTRLTVT.

V is TRBV29-1 and J is TRBJ1-1; 7 bases are a match to TRBD1. The CDR3 spans 13 residues. Germline CDR1 reads SQVTM; CDR2 reads ANQGSEA. The V gene end was trimmed by 7 bases and the J gene end by 0 bases; junction bases not matched to a gene: 5. The CDR3 DNA follows: TGCAGCGGGTCAGGGGGACTGAACACTGAAGCTTTCTTT. Translation: CSGSGGLNTEAFF.

This clone has a handful of counts. The V call is TRBV6-6, the J call TRBJ2-2, with 7 bases fitting TRBD2. CDR1 and CDR2 from the germline V gene are MNHNY and SVGAGI (reference sequence). This CDR3 is built from 16 residues. V dropped 2 bases and J dropped 6; count of bases not matched to a gene: 9. CDR3 coding DNA: TGTGCCAGCAGTTACCTGTTGGGGGAGGGGCCCGGGGAGCTGTTTTTT. Translated: CASSYLLGEGPGELFF.

The chain has TRBV12-5 and TRBJ2-1, with D possibly matching TRBD2 (5 bases). In germline, CDR1 is LGHNT, CDR2 FRNRAP. Trimming removed 4 bases from V and 8 bases from J, with 12 bases in between. The CDR3 spans 13 residues. CDR3 in amino acids: CASGSDLAYEQFF. CDR3 DNA: TGTGCTAGTGGTTCAGACCTAGCCTATGAGCAGTTCTTC.

The chain joins TRBV28 to TRBJ1-2, with TRBD1 matching over 10 bases. Trimming removed 6 bases from V and 5 bases from J; junction bases left unmatched: 6. Germline V gives CDR1 MDHEN, CDR2 SYDVKM. This CDR3 is built from 14 residues. As DNA, the CDR3 is TGTGCCAGCAGAACCGGGACAGGGGAGTATGGCTACACCTTC. The encoded protein is CASRTGTGEYGYTF.

The V call is TRBV18, the J call TRBJ2-7, with D possibly matching TRBD2 (6 bases). The CDR3 is made up of 17 amino acids. Trimming stripped 2 bases from V and 0 bases from J, with 17 bases between. Germline V CDR1 and CDR2: KGHSH, LQKENI. CDR3 sequence reads: CASSPGGERESSYEQYF. CDR3 sequence (DNA): TGTGCCAGCTCACCAGGAGGCGAACGGGAGAGCTCCTACGAGCAGTACTTC.

The chain carries TRBV11-2 and TRBJ2-7, with a tentative D call TRBD2 (5 bases). This CDR3 has 14 amino acids. Trimming took 1 base from V and 5 from J, leaving 12 bases between them. Germline CDR1 is SGHAT and CDR2 is FQNNGV. The CDR3 spells CASSLAGVTNEQYF. CDR3 sequence (DNA): TGTGCCAGCAGCTTAGCCGGGGTAACGAACGAGCAGTACTTC.

The chain has TRBV4-2 and TRBJ2-7, with 10 bases aligning to TRBD2. The CDR3 has 15 residues. The junction had 2 bases not matched to a gene; V was cut back by 0 bases and J by 3 bases. CDR1 is LGHNA, CDR2 YNFKEQ, per germline. CDR3 DNA: TGTGCCAGCAGCCAAGAGCTAGCGGGAGACTACGAGCAGTACTTC. Translation gives CASSQELAGDYEQYF.

The chain combines TRBV28 with TRBJ1-1, with 7 bases matching TRBD1. From germline, CDR1 is MDHEN and CDR2 SYDVKM. The J segment lost 7 bases and the V segment lost 4 bases, leaving 9 bases of the junction unmatched. CDR3 length: 14 amino acids. Written as DNA, the CDR3 is TGTGCCAGCAGTTCGACGAAGGGACAGCTTGAAGCTTTCTTT. It is translated as CASSSTKGQLEAFF. Combining the CDR3 with reference TRBV28 and TRBJ1-1 gives the whole variable domain DVKVTQSSRYLVKRTGEKVFLECVQDMDHENMFWYRQDPGLGLRLIYFSYDVKMKEKGDIPEGYSVSREKKERFSLILESASTNQTSMYLCASSSTKGQLEAFFGQGTRLTVV.

A remark on this clone: The identical CDR3 is also encoded by other nucleotide sequences in the sample. The J gene is TRBJ2-7, the V gene TRBV28; D not certain. V lost 3 bases, J lost 4 bases, and 7 bases lay in between. Germline V CDR1 and CDR2: MDHEN, SYDVKM. CDR3 length equals 12 residues. CDR3 sequence (DNA): TGTGCCAGCAGTTTGTCCTTTTACGAGCAGTACTTC. Translation: CASSLSFYEQYF.

This clone was observed a single time. The chain employs TRBV27 and TRBJ1-4; possible D gene TRBD1, 5 bases. Germline V gives CDR1 MNHEY, CDR2 SMNVEV (reference sequence). The CDR3 runs 14 residues. V shed 6 bases and J shed 3 bases, with 11 bases lying between them. The CDR3 coding sequence is TGTGCCAGCAGCAACAGGCCGCCTAATGAAAAACTGTTTTTT. Residues: CASSNRPPNEKLFF.

V is TRBV5-1 and J is TRBJ2-1, with D perhaps TRBD2 (5 bases). The germline CDR1 and CDR2 sequences are SGHRS and YFSETQ. This CDR3 is built from 14 residues. The V end was cut by 0 bases, the J end by 8 bases, with 12 bases between. Here the CDR3 reads CASSLAASIDEQFF. CDR3 DNA: TGCGCCAGCAGCTTGGCCGCTAGCATCGATGAGCAGTTCTTC.

The CDR3 DNA is TGTGCCAGCACTGCGAGCGGGAGTGTGGATACGCAGTATTTT. Translating it yields CASTASGSVDTQYF. This chain joins TRBV2 and TRBJ2-3; 8 nucleotides line up with TRBD2. This CDR3 is 14 amino acids long. Germline V gene data show CDR1 as SNHLY and CDR2 as FYNNEI. J was trimmed by 6 bases and V by 7 bases; bases with no gene match: 9.

This CDR3 reads CASSIELAVLYEQYF. Here the CDR3 DNA reads TGTGCCAGTAGTATAGAGCTAGCGGTTCTCTACGAGCAGTACTTC. The V and J genes are TRBV19 and TRBJ2-7; 7 nucleotides match TRBD2. Germline V gives CDR1 LNHDA, CDR2 SQIVND (reference sequence). This CDR3 region has 15 residues. Trimming took 0 bases from V and 3 from J; bases not matched to a gene: 5.

The V and J genes are TRBV27 and TRBJ2-5, with 11 bases fitting TRBD2. V lost 5 bases and J lost 5; bases outside the gene matches: 7. Germline V lookup: CDR1 MNHEY, CDR2 SMNVEV (reference sequence). The CDR3 has 15 amino acids. In nucleotides, the CDR3 is TGTGCCAGCAGTAGTAGCGGGAGGGGGGTTGAGACCCAGTACTTC. Translated, it gives CASSSSGRGVETQYF.

The V call is TRBV5-6, the J call TRBJ2-1, with TRBD2 identical over 12 bases. V dropped 4 bases and J dropped 9; count of bases not matched to a gene: 11. CDR1 and CDR2 (germline): SGHDT, YYEEEE. This CDR3 contains 16 residues. This chain's CDR3 is CASSLLAGGSLSEQFF. CDR3 nucleotide sequence: TGTGCCAGCAGCCTACTAGCGGGAGGCTCGCTATCTGAGCAGTTCTTC.

The V call is TRBV7-9, the J call TRBJ2-2; 12 bases are shared with TRBD2. The length of the CDR3 is 18 residues. In germline, CDR1 is SEHNR, CDR2 FQNEAQ (reference sequence). Unmatched junction bases numbered 9, after V lost 1 base and J lost 6 bases. The CDR3 nucleotides are TGTGCCAGCAGCTTAGGGAGGACTAGCGGGATACAGCCCGGGGAGCTGTTTTTT. It codes for CASSLGRTSGIQPGELFF.

The CDR3 DNA follows: TGTGCCAGCAGCCAAGGCCACCGGGACTTAATCTCCTACGAGCAGTACTTC. The encoded protein is CASSQGHRDLISYEQYF. This rearrangement joins TRBV4-2 to TRBJ2-7; D may be TRBD2 (6 bases). This CDR3 is 17 amino acids long. V was cut by 1 base and J by 0 bases, with 16 bases left in between. Looked up from germline, CDR1 is LGHNA and CDR2 is YNFKEQ.

The rearrangement links TRBV28 to TRBJ2-1; 16 bases align to TRBD2. The CDR3 is 16 residues long. Germline values: CDR1 MDHEN, CDR2 SYDVKM. V shed 7 bases, J shed 12 bases, and the junction held 12 bases outside the gene matches. CDR3 region: CASTQGGTSGREGQFF. Written as DNA, the CDR3 is TGTGCCAGCACCCAGGGAGGGACTAGCGGGAGGGAGGGGCAGTTCTTC.

The chain joins TRBV7-2 to TRBJ2-1, with TRBD2 identical over 8 bases. The germline V gene has CDR1 SGHTA and CDR2 FQGNSA. V was clipped by 3 bases and J by 6 bases; unmatched bases: 7. The CDR3 contains 15 residues. The CDR3 nucleotides are TGTGCCAGCAGCTTTTTTTCGGGGGGGGTCAATGAGCAGTTCTTC. Its translation is CASSFFSGGVNEQFF.

The genes are TRBV18 and TRBJ2-7; 8 nucleotides line up with TRBD1. Germline values: CDR1 KGHSH, CDR2 LQKENI. J gave up 5 bases and V 6 bases, and 12 bases lay outside the gene matches. This CDR3 is built from 15 residues. The DNA for the CDR3 is TGTGCCAGCTCGCGAAGACAGGGGAAGTATCACGAGCAGTACTTC. This gives the protein CASSRRQGKYHEQYF.